These T cell receptor beta chains were read from a single sample in a study of coeliac disease. TCRdb's table, derived via immunoSEQ multiplex PCR, lists solely in-frame clones and lacks some. This sample yields approximately 6,700 clones, of which more than 60% are seen a single time; about 3% belongs to the top ten. The sequenced sample was lamina propria lymphocytes from the gut. The receptors stem from a woman in her fifties or sixties with active celiac disease. Each CDR3 is given with its conserved first and last residue. A D gene is named only where the DNA matches it firmly. Part of the rows lack a size; the others show once, few, many or a class for expanded clones.

>few|-|TRBJ2-3|TRBV5-4
CASSLPTATDTQYF
TGTGCCAGCAGCCTTCCTACCGCCACAGATACGCAGTATTTT
>few|TRBD2|TRBJ2-5|TRBV29-1
CSVARTSDQETQYF
TGCAGCGTTGCGAGGACTAGCGACCAAGAGACCCAGTACTTC
>few|TRBD1|TRBJ2-7|TRBV7-9
CASSLFGTGTYEQYF
TGTGCCAGCAGCTTATTCGGGACAGGGACCTACGAGCAGTACTTC
>-|TRBD2|TRBJ2-1|TRBV9
CASSSRLAGTNEQFF
TGTGCCAGCAGCTCAAGACTAGCGGGAACCAATGAGCAGTTCTTC
>-|-|TRBJ2-5|TRBV10-3
CAISGGVRETQYF
TGTGCCATCAGTGGGGGGGTCCGGGAGACCCAGTACTTC
>-|-|TRBJ1-2|TRBV30
CAWGSWEGYTF
TGTGCCTGGGGGAGCTGGGAGGGCTACACCTTC
>-|TRBD2|TRBJ2-3|TRBV29-1
CSVELAGGPDTQYF
TGCAGCGTTGAGCTAGCGGGAGGGCCTGATACGCAGTATTTT
>-|-|TRBJ1-5|TRBV11-3
CASSFPDSGQPQHF
TGTGCCAGCAGCTTCCCTGACTCGGGGCAGCCCCAGCATTTT
>-|-|TRBJ1-2|TRBV10-3
CASRGTEYGYTF
TGTGCCAGCAGGGGCACGGAATATGGCTACACCTTC
>-|-|TRBJ1-1|TRBV6-6
CASSPQGNTEAFF
TGTGCCAGCAGTCCCCAGGGGAACACTGAAGCTTTCTTT
>-|-|TRBJ2-2|TRBV6-5
CASSYSPLNTGELFF
TGTGCCAGCAGTTACTCTCCCTTGAACACCGGGGAGCTGTTTTTT
>-|-|TRBJ1-6|TRBV5-1
CASSLDDGRYNSPLHF
TGCGCCAGCAGCTTGGACGACGGGAGGTATAATTCACCCCTCCACTTT
>-|-|TRBJ1-1|TRBV4-2
CASSQDLPGVNTEAFF
TGTGCCAGCAGCCAAGATCTCCCGGGGGTGAACACTGAAGCTTTCTTT
>-|TRBD1|TRBJ1-2|TRBV11-2
CASSPDRVPGYTF
TGTGCCAGCAGCCCGGACAGGGTCCCTGGCTACACCTTC
>-|TRBD2|TRBJ2-1|TRBV6-6
CASTPGLAGAGYEQFF
TGTGCCAGCACCCCGGGACTAGCGGGAGCGGGCTATGAGCAGTTCTTC
>-|TRBD2|TRBJ2-7|TRBV5-4
CASSPPAGRSYEQYF
TGTGCCAGCAGCCCTCCAGCGGGACGGTCCTACGAGCAGTACTTC
>-|-|TRBJ1-1|TRBV5-8
CASSLVGAGKTEAFF
TGTGCCAGCAGCTTGGTTGGGGCGGGAAAGACTGAAGCTTTCTTT
>few|-|TRBJ1-2|TRBV11-2
CASSLDPTANYGYTF
TGTGCCAGCAGCTTAGATCCCACGGCTAACTATGGCTACACCTTC
>-|TRBD1|TRBJ1-1|TRBV4-3
CASSQDHRGYTEAFF
TGCGCCAGCAGCCAAGATCACAGGGGGTACACTGAAGCTTTCTTT
>-|TRBD2|TRBJ2-6|TRBV27
CASSRLAGGASGANVLTF
TGTGCCAGCAGCCGACTAGCGGGAGGAGCGTCTGGGGCCAACGTCCTGACTTTC
>-|-|TRBJ1-2|TRBV14
CASPRRPKGPGLNYGYTF
TGTGCCAGCCCTAGACGCCCTAAGGGGCCCGGGTTGAACTATGGCTACACCTTC
>-|-|TRBJ1-6|TRBV7-2
CASSRRGNNSPLHF
TGTGCCAGCAGCCGAAGAGGCAATAATTCACCCCTCCACTTT
>-|TRBD2|TRBJ2-5|TRBV2
CASIKRERQETQYF
TGTGCCAGTATAAAGCGGGAACGGCAAGAGACCCAGTACTTC
>-|-|TRBJ2-7|TRBV5-4
CASSLVPRGEQYF
TGTGCCAGCAGCTTGGTCCCCAGGGGCGAGCAGTACTTC
>-|TRBD1|TRBJ1-2|TRBV18
CASSQGQEVEGYTF
TGTGCCAGCTCCCAAGGACAGGAGGTAGAAGGCTACACCTTC
>-|-|TRBJ2-5|TRBV7-3
CASSSTAGATQYF
TGTGCCAGCAGCTCCACGGCGGGGGCGACCCAGTACTTC
>-|-|TRBJ2-1|TRBV9
CASSPTLTTGYNEQFF
TGTGCCAGCAGCCCAACGTTAACAACAGGTTACAATGAGCAGTTCTTC
>-|-|TRBJ2-7|TRBV11-3
CASSSGGRESEEQYF
TGTGCCAGCAGCTCCGGTGGCCGGGAGTCGGAAGAGCAGTACTTC
>few|-|TRBJ2-7|TRBV27
CASSPTYRQREQYF
TGTGCCAGCAGTCCGACGTACAGGCAACGCGAGCAGTACTTC
>-|-|TRBJ2-7|TRBV11-2
CASSLAPSSYEQYF
TGTGCCAGCAGCTTAGCCCCTTCCAGCTACGAGCAGTACTTC
>few|TRBD2|TRBJ2-7|TRBV19
CAKAGGRPVGLEQYF
TGTGCCAAGGCGGGGGGAAGGCCTGTAGGTTTGGAGCAGTACTTC
>-|-|TRBJ1-2|TRBV4-3
CASSQDLGSGYGYTF
TGCGCCAGCAGCCAAGATCTCGGATCGGGTTATGGCTACACCTTC
>-|-|TRBJ2-7|TRBV7-2
CASSLGGGIWEQYF
TGTGCCAGCAGCTTAGGAGGCGGGATTTGGGAGCAGTACTTC
>-|-|TRBJ1-2|TRBV28
CASSPLGDGYTF
TGTGCCAGCAGCCCCCTGGGCGATGGCTACACCTTC
>-|-|TRBJ1-6|TRBV27
CASGINGGRTPLHF
TGTGCCAGCGGAATAAATGGAGGGCGGACACCCCTCCACTTT
>-|-|TRBJ2-1|TRBV2
CASSEGVETYNEQFF
TGTGCCAGCAGCGAAGGAGTAGAAACCTACAATGAGCAGTTCTTC
>-|-|TRBJ2-3|TRBV20-1
CSALAPNMHF
TGCAGTGCTCTCGCCCCCAACATGCATTTT
>-|-|TRBJ2-1|TRBV10-2
CASSGYRASSYNEQFF
TGCGCCAGCAGTGGATACAGGGCTAGCTCCTACAATGAGCAGTTCTTC
>-|-|TRBJ2-6|TRBV18
CASSQPGRANVLTF
TGTGCCAGCTCCCAGCCAGGGAGGGCCAACGTCCTGACTTTC
>-|TRBD2|TRBJ2-5|TRBV7-3
CASSFSGRGGETQYF
TGTGCCAGCAGCTTTAGCGGGAGGGGAGGAGAGACCCAGTACTTC
>few|-|TRBJ2-2|TRBV28
CASMEGGATGELFF
TGTGCCAGCATGGAGGGGGGGGCCACCGGGGAGCTGTTTTTT
>-|-|TRBJ1-3|TRBV19
CASSIDRTPGRNTIYF
TGTGCCAGTAGTATAGATCGAACCCCGGGAAGAAACACCATATATTTT
>-|TRBD1|TRBJ2-7|TRBV9
CASSSGQGNEQYF
TGTGCCAGCAGCTCAGGACAGGGGAACGAGCAGTACTTC
>-|TRBD1|TRBJ1-4|TRBV28
CASRPTGGPTNEKLFF
TGTGCCAGCAGACCTACAGGGGGCCCAACTAATGAAAAACTGTTTTTT
>-|-|TRBJ1-4|TRBV6-6
CASTEDSYNEKLFF
TGTGCCAGCACAGAGGACAGCTATAATGAAAAACTGTTTTTT
>few|-|TRBJ2-7|TRBV7-2
CASSLGGGYEQYF
TGTGCCAGCAGCCTAGGGGGAGGGTACGAGCAGTACTTC
>once|-|TRBJ1-1|TRBV29-1
CSVLDQGSNTEAFF
TGCAGCGTCCTGGATCAGGGGTCGAACACTGAAGCTTTCTTT
>few|TRBD2|TRBJ2-2|TRBV18
CASSPRLGTGTSSGTGELFF
TGTGCCAGCTCACCACGATTGGGAACCGGGACTAGCTCGGGCACCGGGGAGCTGTTTTTT
>few|-|TRBJ2-7|TRBV4-3
CASSRSIQQGNEQYF
TGCGCCAGCAGCCGGTCAATACAACAGGGTAACGAGCAGTACTTC
>-|TRBD1|TRBJ1-4|TRBV2
CANIDRGYEKLFF
TGTGCCAACATAGACAGGGGATATGAAAAACTGTTTTTT
>-|TRBD2|TRBJ2-3|TRBV11-3
CASSRAGADTQYF
TGTGCCAGCAGCCGCGCGGGGGCAGATACGCAGTATTTT
>-|-|TRBJ1-5|TRBV28
CASSLQGYQPQHF
TGTGCCAGCAGTTTGCAGGGCTATCAGCCCCAGCATTTT
>-|TRBD2|TRBJ2-3|TRBV5-1
CASSRTSGAIDTQYF
TGCGCCAGCAGCCGGACTAGCGGGGCAATCGATACGCAGTATTTT